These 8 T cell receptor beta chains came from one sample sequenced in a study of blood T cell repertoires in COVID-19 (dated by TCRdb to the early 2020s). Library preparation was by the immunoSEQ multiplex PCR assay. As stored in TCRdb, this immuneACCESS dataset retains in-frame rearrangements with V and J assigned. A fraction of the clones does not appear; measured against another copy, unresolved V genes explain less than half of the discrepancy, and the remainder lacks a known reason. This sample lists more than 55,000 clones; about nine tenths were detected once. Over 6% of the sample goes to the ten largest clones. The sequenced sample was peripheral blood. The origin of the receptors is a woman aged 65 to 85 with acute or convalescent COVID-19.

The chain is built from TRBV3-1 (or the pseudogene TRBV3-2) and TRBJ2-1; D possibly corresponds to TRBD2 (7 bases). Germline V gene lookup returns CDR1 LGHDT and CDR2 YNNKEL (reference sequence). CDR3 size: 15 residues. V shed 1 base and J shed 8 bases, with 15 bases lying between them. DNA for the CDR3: TGTGCCAGCAGCCAAGGTGGGGGGGGCCAGGATGAGCAGTTCTTC. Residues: CASSQGGGGQDEQFF.

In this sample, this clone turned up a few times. The CDR3 here is CASSQDLSGQGFGGYTF. As DNA, the CDR3 is TGCGCCAGCAGCCAAGATCTTTCAGGACAGGGATTCGGAGGCTACACCTTC. The J gene is TRBJ1-2, the V gene TRBV4-1; 8 bases fit TRBD1. This CDR3 region has 17 residues. Trimming cost V 0 bases and J 8 bases; bases outside gene matches: 14. In germline, CDR1 is MGHRA, CDR2 YSYEKL.

The CDR3 DNA follows: TGTGCCACCAGCAGAGGGACAGCTAACACTGAAGCTTTCTTT. It specifies CATSRGTANTEAFF. The chain links TRBV15 to TRBJ1-1, with D possibly matching TRBD1 (6 bases). Germline assignment: CDR1 LNHNV and CDR2 YYDKDF (reference sequence). The germline V and J ends were trimmed by 1 base and 2 bases, with 8 bases remaining between them. The CDR3 consists of 14 residues.

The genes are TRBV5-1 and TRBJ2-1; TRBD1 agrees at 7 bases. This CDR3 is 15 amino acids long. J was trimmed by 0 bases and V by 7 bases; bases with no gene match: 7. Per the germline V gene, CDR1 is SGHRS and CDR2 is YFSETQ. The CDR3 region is CASHLTGISYNEQFF. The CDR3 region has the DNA TGCGCCAGCCACCTGACAGGGATCTCCTACAATGAGCAGTTCTTC.

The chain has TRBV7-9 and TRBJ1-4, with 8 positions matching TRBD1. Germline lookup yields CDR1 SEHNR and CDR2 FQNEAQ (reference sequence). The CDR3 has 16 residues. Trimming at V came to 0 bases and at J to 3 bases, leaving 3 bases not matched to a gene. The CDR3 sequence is CASSLAQGAANEKLFF. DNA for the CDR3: TGTGCCAGCAGCTTAGCTCAGGGGGCGGCTAATGAAAAACTGTTTTTT. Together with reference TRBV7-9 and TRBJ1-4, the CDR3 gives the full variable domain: DTGVSQNPRHKITKRGQNVTFRCDPISEHNRLYWYRQTLGQGPEFLTYFQNEAQLEKSRLLSDRFSAERPKGSFSTLEIQRTEQGDSAMYLCASSLAQGAANEKLFFGSGTQLSVL.

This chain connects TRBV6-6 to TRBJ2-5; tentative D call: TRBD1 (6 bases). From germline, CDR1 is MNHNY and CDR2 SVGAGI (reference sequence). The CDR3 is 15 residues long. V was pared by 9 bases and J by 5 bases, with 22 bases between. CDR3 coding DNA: TGTGCCAGGGTAAGGGGGACACCGGGATATGAGACCCAGTACTTC. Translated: CARVRGTPGYETQYF.

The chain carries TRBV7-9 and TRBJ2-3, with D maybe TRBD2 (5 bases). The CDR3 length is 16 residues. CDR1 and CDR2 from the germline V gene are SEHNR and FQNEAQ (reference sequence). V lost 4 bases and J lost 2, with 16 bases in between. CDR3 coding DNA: TGTGCCAGCAGCTCCTTAGCCGGGGAGCCCACAGATACGCAGTATTTT. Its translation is CASSSLAGEPTDTQYF.

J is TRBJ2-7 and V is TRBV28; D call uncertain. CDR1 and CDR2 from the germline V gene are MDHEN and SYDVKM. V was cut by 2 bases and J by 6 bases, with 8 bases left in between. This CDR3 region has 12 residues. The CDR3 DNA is TGTGCCAGCAGTTTAAACTCGGGCGAGCAGTACTTC. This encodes CASSLNSGEQYF. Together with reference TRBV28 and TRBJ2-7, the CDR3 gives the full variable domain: DVKVTQSSRYLVKRTGEKVFLECVQDMDHENMFWYRQDPGLGLRLIYFSYDVKMKEKGDIPEGYSVSREKKERFSLILESASTNQTSMYLCASSLNSGEQYFGPGTRLTVT.